This TCR beta chain was profiled in a study of tumor-infiltrating lymphocytes in localized non-small cell lung cancer. On the study more broadly: The cohort mixed smokers and never-smokers, several histologies, and some post-neoadjuvant-chemotherapy samples.

Whole-study results and caveats: Not all patients were TCR sequenced, owing to tissue quantity. Different pieces of the same tissue went to different assays, confounding technical variation with intratumor heterogeneity.

Sequencing was performed with immunoSEQ multiplex PCR; in TCRdb, only in-frame clones are kept and a portion is missing. The table shows roughly 9,100 clones, with approximately 85% occurring only once. This clone was counted only a few times. Antigen specificity is unknown. There are 15 residues in the CDR3. Germline V gene lookup returns CDR1 SGHAT and CDR2 FQNNGV. The V end lost 2 bases, the J end lost 1 base, and 11 bases lay between the germline ends. V and J are TRBV11-2 and TRBJ2-5; D ambiguous. This TCR came from a human donor with non-small cell lung cancer. The sequenced sample consisted of uninvolved lung tissue not adjacent to the tumor. Here the CDR3 reads CASSLPLGRQETQYF. As DNA, the CDR3 is TGTGCCAGCAGCTTACCCTTAGGTCGCCAAGAGACCCAGTACTTC.